The entry below describes one TCR beta chain. The data were produced by immunoSEQ multiplex PCR, yet TCRdb's version contains in-frame clones alone and is incomplete. The sample consists of almost 400,000 clones, approximately 89% of them appearing once. The data originate from a study of blood T cell repertoires in COVID-19. Background on the study: Sites across the United States, Italy and Spain contributed samples from acute and convalescent COVID-19.

V lost 5 bases, J lost 14 bases, and 9 bases stayed unmatched. CDR1 and CDR2 (germline): SSHAT, FNYEAQ (reference sequence). CDR3 size: 15 residues. Sequencing was performed on peripheral blood. The chain has TRBV7-7 and TRBJ2-2; 15 nucleotides agree with TRBD2. The clonotype comes from a woman in her sixties or seventies with COVID-19, enrolled during active disease. The CDR3 sequence: CASSPGTSGGHLLFF. The CDR3 DNA follows: TGTGCCAGCAGCCCCGGGACTAGCGGGGGGCATTTACTGTTTTTT.